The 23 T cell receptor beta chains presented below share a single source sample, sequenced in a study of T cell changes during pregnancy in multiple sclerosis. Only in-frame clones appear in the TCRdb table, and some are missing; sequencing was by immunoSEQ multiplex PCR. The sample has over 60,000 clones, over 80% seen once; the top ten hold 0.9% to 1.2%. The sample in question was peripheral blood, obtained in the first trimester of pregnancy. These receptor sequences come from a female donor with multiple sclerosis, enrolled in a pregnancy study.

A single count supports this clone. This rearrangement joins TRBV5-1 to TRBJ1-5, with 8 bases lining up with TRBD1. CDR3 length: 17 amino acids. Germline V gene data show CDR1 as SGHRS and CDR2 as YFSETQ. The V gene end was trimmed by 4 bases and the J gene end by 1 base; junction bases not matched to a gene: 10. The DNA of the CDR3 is TGCGCCAGCAGCCCCAACCCACAGGGGGGAAGCAATCAGCCCCAGCATTTT. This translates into CASSPNPQGGSNQPQHF.

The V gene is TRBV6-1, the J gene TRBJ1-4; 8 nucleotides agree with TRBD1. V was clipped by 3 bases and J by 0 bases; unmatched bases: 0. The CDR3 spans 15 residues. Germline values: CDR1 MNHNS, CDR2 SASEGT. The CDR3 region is CASSEGQATNEKLFF. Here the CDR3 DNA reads TGTGCCAGCAGTGAGGGACAGGCAACTAATGAAAAACTGTTTTTT.

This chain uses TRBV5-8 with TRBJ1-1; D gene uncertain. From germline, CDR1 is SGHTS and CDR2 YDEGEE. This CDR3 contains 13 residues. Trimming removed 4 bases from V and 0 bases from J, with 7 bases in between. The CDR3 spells CASSLDMNTEAFF. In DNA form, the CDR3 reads TGTGCCAGCAGCCTTGACATGAACACTGAAGCTTTCTTT.

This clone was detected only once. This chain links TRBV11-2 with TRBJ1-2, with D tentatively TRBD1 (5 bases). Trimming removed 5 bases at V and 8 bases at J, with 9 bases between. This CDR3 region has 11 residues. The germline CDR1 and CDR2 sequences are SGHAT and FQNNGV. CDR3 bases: TGTGCCAGCAGCATGAAGGGGGGCTACACCTTC. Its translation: CASSMKGGYTF.

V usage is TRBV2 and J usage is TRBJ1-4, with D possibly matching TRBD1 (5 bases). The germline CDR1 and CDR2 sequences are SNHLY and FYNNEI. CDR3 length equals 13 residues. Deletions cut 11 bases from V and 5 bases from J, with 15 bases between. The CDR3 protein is CAGSRVENEKLFF. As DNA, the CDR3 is TGTGCCGGCTCCAGGGTGGAGAATGAAAAACTGTTTTTT.

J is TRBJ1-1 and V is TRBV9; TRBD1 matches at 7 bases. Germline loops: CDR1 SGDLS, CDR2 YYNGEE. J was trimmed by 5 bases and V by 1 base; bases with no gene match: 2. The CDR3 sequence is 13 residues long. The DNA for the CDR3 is TGTGCCAGCAGCGTAAAGGGGGCGACTGAAGCTTTCTTT. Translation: CASSVKGATEAFF.

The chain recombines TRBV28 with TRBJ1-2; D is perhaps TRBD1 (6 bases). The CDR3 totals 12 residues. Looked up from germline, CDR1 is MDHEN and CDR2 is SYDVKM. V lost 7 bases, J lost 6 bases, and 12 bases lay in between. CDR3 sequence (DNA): TGTGCCAGCACGGACAGTTTAGATGGCTACACCTTC. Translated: CASTDSLDGYTF.

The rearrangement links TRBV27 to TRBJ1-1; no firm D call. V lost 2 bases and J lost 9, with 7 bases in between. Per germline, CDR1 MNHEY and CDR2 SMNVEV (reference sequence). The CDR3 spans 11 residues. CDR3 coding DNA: TGTGCCAGCAGTTTACCCCCCAAAGCTTTCTTT. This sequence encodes CASSLPPKAFF.

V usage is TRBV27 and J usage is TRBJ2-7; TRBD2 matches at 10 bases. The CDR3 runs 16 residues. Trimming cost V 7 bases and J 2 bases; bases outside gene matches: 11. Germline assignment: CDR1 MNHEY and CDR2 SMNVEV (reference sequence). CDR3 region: CASNPRGLADTYEQYF. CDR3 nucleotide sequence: TGTGCCAGCAACCCCCGAGGACTAGCGGATACCTACGAGCAGTACTTC.

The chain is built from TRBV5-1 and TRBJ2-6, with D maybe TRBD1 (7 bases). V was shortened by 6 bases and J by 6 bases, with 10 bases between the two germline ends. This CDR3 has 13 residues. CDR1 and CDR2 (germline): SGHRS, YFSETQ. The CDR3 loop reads CASTRGEANVLTF. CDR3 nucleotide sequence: TGCGCCAGCACCAGGGGGGAGGCCAACGTCCTGACTTTC.

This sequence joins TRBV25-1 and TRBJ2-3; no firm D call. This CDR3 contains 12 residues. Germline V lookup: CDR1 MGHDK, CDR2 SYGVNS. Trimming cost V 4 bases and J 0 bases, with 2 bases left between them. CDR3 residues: CASSVSTDTQYF. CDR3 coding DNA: TGTGCCAGCAGTGTAAGCACAGATACGCAGTATTTT.

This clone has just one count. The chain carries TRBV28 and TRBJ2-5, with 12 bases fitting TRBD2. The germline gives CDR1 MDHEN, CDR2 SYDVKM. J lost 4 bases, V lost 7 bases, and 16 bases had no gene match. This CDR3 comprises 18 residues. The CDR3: CASTPHRLAGVGGETQYF. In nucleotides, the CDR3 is TGTGCCAGCACCCCCCACAGACTAGCGGGAGTGGGAGGAGAGACCCAGTACTTC.

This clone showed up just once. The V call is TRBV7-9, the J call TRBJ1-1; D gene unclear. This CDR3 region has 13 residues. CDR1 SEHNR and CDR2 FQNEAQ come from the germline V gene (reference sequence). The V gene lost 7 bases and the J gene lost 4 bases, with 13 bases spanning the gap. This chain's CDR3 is CASILGVSTEAFF. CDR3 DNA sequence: TGTGCCAGCATCCTGGGAGTTTCCACTGAAGCTTTCTTT.

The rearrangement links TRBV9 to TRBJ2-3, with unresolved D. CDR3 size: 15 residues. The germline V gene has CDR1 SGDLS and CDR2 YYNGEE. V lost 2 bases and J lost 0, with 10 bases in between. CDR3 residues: CASSVNPGSTDTQYF. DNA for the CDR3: TGTGCCAGCAGCGTTAACCCAGGTAGCACAGATACGCAGTATTTT. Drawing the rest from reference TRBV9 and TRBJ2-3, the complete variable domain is DSGVTQTPKHLITATGQRVTLRCSPRSGDLSVYWYQQSLDQGLQFLIQYYNGEERAKGNILERFSAQQFPDLHSELNLSSLELGDSALYFCASSVNPGSTDTQYFGPGTRLTVL.

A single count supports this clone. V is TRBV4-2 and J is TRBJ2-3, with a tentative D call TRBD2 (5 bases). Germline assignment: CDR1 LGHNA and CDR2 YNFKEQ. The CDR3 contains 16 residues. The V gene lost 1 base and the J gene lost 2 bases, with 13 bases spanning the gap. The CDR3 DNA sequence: TGTGCCAGCAGCCAAGGGCTAGCAGATATCACAGATACGCAGTATTTT. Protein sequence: CASSQGLADITDTQYF.

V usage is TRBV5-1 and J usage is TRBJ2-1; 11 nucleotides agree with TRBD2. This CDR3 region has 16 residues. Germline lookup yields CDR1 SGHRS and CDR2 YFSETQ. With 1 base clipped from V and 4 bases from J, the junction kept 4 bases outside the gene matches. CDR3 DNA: TGCGCCAGCAGCTTGACAGGACTAGCGGGTTACAATGAGCAGTTCTTC. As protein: CASSLTGLAGYNEQFF.

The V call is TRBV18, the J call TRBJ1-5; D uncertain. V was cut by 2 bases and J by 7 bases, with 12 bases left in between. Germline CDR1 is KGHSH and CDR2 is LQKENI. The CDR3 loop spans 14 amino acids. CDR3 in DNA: TGTGCCAGCTCACCAGAATTGCAGATACAGCCCCAGCATTTT. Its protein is CASSPELQIQPQHF.

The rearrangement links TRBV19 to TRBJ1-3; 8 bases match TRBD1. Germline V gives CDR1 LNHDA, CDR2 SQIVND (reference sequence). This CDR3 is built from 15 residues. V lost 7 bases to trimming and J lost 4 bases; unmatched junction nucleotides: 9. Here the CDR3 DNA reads TGTGCCAGTACCACTCAGGGGGCTTCGGGAAACACCATATATTTT. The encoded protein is CASTTQGASGNTIYF.

CDR3 loop: CASSDSSYEQYF. CDR3 nucleotides: TGTGCCAGCAGCGACAGCTCCTACGAGCAGTACTTC. The rearrangement links TRBV6-1 to TRBJ2-7, with D maybe TRBD1 (5 bases). The V end lost 6 bases, the J end lost 0 bases, and 6 bases lay between the germline ends. The germline V gene has CDR1 MNHNS and CDR2 SASEGT. The CDR3 spans 12 residues.

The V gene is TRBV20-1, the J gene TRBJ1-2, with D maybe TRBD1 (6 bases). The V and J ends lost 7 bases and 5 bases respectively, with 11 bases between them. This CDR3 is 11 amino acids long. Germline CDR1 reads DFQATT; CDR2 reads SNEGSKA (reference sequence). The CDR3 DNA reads TGCAGTGGGACAGAAAAATATGGCTACACCTTC. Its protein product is CSGTEKYGYTF.

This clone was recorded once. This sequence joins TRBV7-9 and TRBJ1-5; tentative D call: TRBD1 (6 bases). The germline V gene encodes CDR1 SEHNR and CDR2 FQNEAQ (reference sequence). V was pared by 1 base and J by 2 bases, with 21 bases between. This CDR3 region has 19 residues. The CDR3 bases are TGTGCCAGCAGCTTAGAGGGTAAGGGGGGGCGAGTCGGCAATCAGCCCCAGCATTTT. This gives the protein CASSLEGKGGRVGNQPQHF.

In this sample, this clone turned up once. The CDR3 coding sequence is TGTGCCAGCAGCCACCGGTCGGGGGACGTAGAGACCCAGTACTTC. Translating gives CASSHRSGDVETQYF. This chain joins TRBV7-9 and TRBJ2-5, with TRBD2 as a possible D gene (6 bases). V gave up 5 bases and J gave up 4 bases, with 17 bases separating them. The germline V gene has CDR1 SEHNR and CDR2 FQNEAQ (reference sequence). This CDR3 is 15 amino acids long. The variable domain in full, completed from reference TRBV7-9 and TRBJ2-5, reads DTGVSQNPRHKITKRGQNVTFRCDPISEHNRLYWYRQTLGQGPEFLTYFQNEAQLEKSRLLSDRFSAERPKGSFSTLEIQRTEQGDSAMYLCASSHRSGDVETQYFGPGTRLLVL.

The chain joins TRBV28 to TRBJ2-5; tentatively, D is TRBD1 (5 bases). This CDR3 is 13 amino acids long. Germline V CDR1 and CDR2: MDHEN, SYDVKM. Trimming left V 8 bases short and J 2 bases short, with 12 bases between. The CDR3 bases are TGTGCCAGCCGATCAGGGCAGCAAGAGACCCAGTACTTC. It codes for CASRSGQQETQYF. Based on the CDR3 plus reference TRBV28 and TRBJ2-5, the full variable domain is DVKVTQSSRYLVKRTGEKVFLECVQDMDHENMFWYRQDPGLGLRLIYFSYDVKMKEKGDIPEGYSVSREKKERFSLILESASTNQTSMYLCASRSGQQETQYFGPGTRLLVL.